Below, 19 T cell receptor beta chains from the same sample are listed, as sequenced in a study of blood T cells in healthy people across ages. A J-beta primer mix and a sample-barcoded 5' primer were used in a second PCR of roughly 6 to 12 cycles. TCRdb re-called the 5' RACE reads with MiXCR, one entry per CDR3 protein. In the table there are approximately 680,000 distinct CDR3 sequences, about 32% of which are singletons. The sample was blood. The receptors here all came from a woman aged 80 or over in good health.

This clonotype was counted a few times. The CDR3 loop reads CASSVRTEAFF. CDR3 sequence (DNA): TGTGCCAGCAGCGTGAGGACTGAAGCTTTCTTT. This rearrangement joins TRBV7-2 to TRBJ1-1; D not resolved. This CDR3 spans 11 amino acids. V lost 5 bases and J 5 bases, leaving 6 bases between the germline ends. The germline gives CDR1 SGHTA, CDR2 FQGNSA.

This clonotype was counted ten times or more. V is TRBV7-6 and J is TRBJ2-7; no definite D call. Trimming cost V 5 bases and J 0 bases, with 14 bases left between them. The CDR3 has 15 residues. Germline CDR1 and CDR2: SGHVS and FNYEAQ. The CDR3 sequence: CASSPYSASSYEQYF. CDR3 nucleotides: TGTGCCAGCAGCCCTTACAGCGCCAGCTCCTACGAGCAGTACTTC.

Regarding this clonotype: A read error may produce the germline difference seen at one junction end. The rearrangement uses TRBV4-3 and TRBJ2-1; TRBD1 matches 8 bases. The CDR3 has 13 residues. The germline CDR1 and CDR2 sequences are LGHNA and YSLEER. The CDR3 region has the DNA TGCTCCAGCAGCCACTTACAGGGGGATGAGCAGTTCTTC. It encodes CSSSHLQGDEQFF.

This clonotype was observed at least ten times. This chain connects TRBV20-1 to TRBJ2-1; 8 nucleotides agree with TRBD1. Germline loops: CDR1 DFQATT, CDR2 SNEGSKA (reference sequence). J was trimmed by 6 bases and V by 3 bases; bases with no gene match: 7. This CDR3 is built from 14 residues. The CDR3 sequence is CSARGRGRGNEQFF. CDR3 DNA sequence: TGCAGTGCTAGGGGCAGGGGGCGCGGCAATGAGCAGTTCTTC.

This clonotype was counted ten times or more. This sequence joins TRBV5-1 and TRBJ1-1; weak D call: TRBD1 (5 bases). V dropped 5 bases and J dropped 2 bases, with 13 bases sitting between them. This CDR3 spans 14 amino acids. Germline-derived CDR1 and CDR2 are SGHRS and YFSETQ. Written as DNA, the CDR3 is TGCGCCAGCAGGTATTCACAGGAAAACACTGAAGCTTTCTTT. This gives the protein CASRYSQENTEAFF.

This clonotype was recorded at least ten times. For the CDR3, the DNA is TGTGCCAGCAGTTTGAATCAGGGGGCAAATGGCTACACCTTC. It translates to CASSLNQGANGYTF. The rearrangement uses TRBV27 and TRBJ1-2; 8 bases align to TRBD1. The CDR3 is 14 amino acids. The V gene's germline CDR1 is MNHEY and CDR2 SMNVEV (reference sequence). The V and J ends lost 3 bases and 6 bases, in that order; junction bases with no gene match: 6.

The chain carries TRBV12-3 or TRBV12-4 and TRBJ1-2; D might be TRBD1 (5 bases). This CDR3 comprises 15 residues. Trimming shortened V by 6 bases and J by 8 bases, and 22 bases separated the two germline ends. CDR3: CASSGRGPKLGGYTF. CDR3 nucleotide sequence: TGTGCCAGCAGCGGCCGGGGCCCGAAACTGGGAGGCTACACCTTC.

This clonotype was found many times. The V gene is TRBV6-4, the J gene TRBJ2-1, with 9 bases that match TRBD2. This CDR3 comprises 18 residues. Per the germline V gene, CDR1 is MRHNA and CDR2 is SNTAGT. V was clipped by 2 bases and J by 7 bases; unmatched bases: 15. The CDR3 DNA reads TGTGCCAGCAGTGACCTTTTAAGGGCTAGCGGGGCGAGAAATGAGCAGTTCTTC. Its protein is CASSDLLRASGARNEQFF.

Worth noting for this clonotype: A read error may be the cause here, since a much bigger clone is one base away. The chain has TRBV12-3 or TRBV12-4 and TRBJ1-6; D may be TRBD1 (6 bases). The CDR3 sequence is 16 residues long. This chain's CDR3 is CASSLTAGQGKSLLHF. CDR3 DNA sequence: TGTGCCAGCAGTTTAACGGCAGGGCAGGGGAAGTCACTCCTCCACTTT.

The chain is built from TRBV5-6 and TRBJ2-2; D is ambiguous. The CDR3 contains 14 residues. CDR1 and CDR2 from the germline V gene are SGHDT and YYEEEE. Trimming removed 4 bases at V and 4 bases at J, with 11 bases between. The CDR3 spells CASSVDGFTGELFF. The CDR3 DNA is TGTGCCAGCAGCGTGGACGGATTCACCGGGGAGCTGTTTTTT. The complete variable domain, with remaining parts taken from reference TRBV5-6 and TRBJ2-2, reads DAGVTQSPTHLIKTRGQQVTLRCSPKSGHDTVSWYQQALGQGPQFIFQYYEEEERQRGNFPDRFSGHQFPNYSSELNVNALLLGDSALYLCASSVDGFTGELFFGEGSRLTVL.

This clonotype has more than one count but fewer than ten. V gene TRBV7-9 combines with J gene TRBJ2-2; 8 bases fit TRBD1. This CDR3 comprises 15 residues. Trimming at V came to 5 bases and at J to 3 bases, leaving 5 bases not matched to a gene. Looked up from germline, CDR1 is SEHNR and CDR2 is FQNEAQ (reference sequence). CDR3 sequence reads: CASSPRGRDTGELFF. As DNA, the CDR3 is TGTGCCAGCAGCCCCAGGGGGCGAGACACCGGGGAGCTGTTTTTT.

This clonotype was detected ten times or more. This chain joins TRBV30 and TRBJ2-7; D may be TRBD2 (6 bases). V lost 3 bases, J lost 5 bases, and 11 bases lay in between. Germline CDR1 GTSNPN, CDR2 SVGIG (reference sequence). The CDR3 is 12 amino acids. The CDR3 region is CAWSAGRHEQYF. DNA of the CDR3: TGTGCCTGGAGCGCGGGACGCCACGAGCAGTACTTC.

This clonotype came up once. This sequence joins TRBV6-5 and TRBJ2-7; 9 nucleotides agree with TRBD1. The length of the CDR3 is 15 residues. The V gene's germline CDR1 is MNHEY and CDR2 SVGAGI. J was trimmed by 4 bases and V by 2 bases; bases with no gene match: 6. For the CDR3, the DNA is TGTGCCAGCAGTTACGGTTGGGACAGGGAATACGAGCAGTACTTC. Its protein product is CASSYGWDREYEQYF.

This clonotype was seen a single time. The junction does not match germline at one end; this may be a read error. CDR3 in DNA: TGCGCCGGCAGCCCGGACAGGGAAGAAGAAAAACTGTTTTTT. It codes for CAGSPDREEEKLFF. The rearrangement uses TRBV5-1 and TRBJ1-4; 8 bases fit TRBD1. The CDR3 covers 14 residues. Germline assignment: CDR1 SGHRS and CDR2 YFSETQ.

Ten or more counts support this clonotype. This chain joins TRBV5-1 and TRBJ2-3, with no clear D. The CDR3 contains 15 residues. Looked up from germline, CDR1 is SGHRS and CDR2 is YFSETQ. Trimming took off 0 bases at V and 3 bases at J, with 11 bases between the two ends. CDR3 nucleotides: TGCGCCAGCAGCTTGGATCGCGGACCAACAGATACGCAGTATTTT. Translation: CASSLDRGPTDTQYF.

V gene TRBV5-1 combines with J gene TRBJ2-4; D call uncertain. Judging by the DNA end, TRBJ2-7 fits better; the J call may be wrong. This CDR3 has 12 residues. CDR1 and CDR2 (germline): SGHRS, YFSETQ. The CDR3 sequence is CASSRNRYEQYF. The DNA of the CDR3 is TGCGCCAGCAGCAGGAATAGATACGAGCAGTACTTC.

This clonotype was counted ten times or more. The rearrangement uses TRBV5-8 and TRBJ1-2, with 7 nucleotides matching TRBD1. CDR3 length equals 13 residues. The trim removed 3 bases at V and 4 bases at J, leaving 3 bases unmatched. CDR1 is SGHTS, CDR2 YDEGEE, per germline. The CDR3 nucleotides are TGTGCCAGCAGCTGGGGACAGTCCTATGGCTACACCTTC. Amino acids: CASSWGQSYGYTF. Variable domain in full (rest from reference TRBV5-8 and TRBJ1-2): EAGVTQSPTHLIKTRGQQATLRCSPISGHTSVYWYQQALGLGLQFLLWYDEGEERNRGNFPPRFSGRQFPNYSSELNVNALELEDSALYLCASSWGQSYGYTFGSGTRLTVV.

Ten or more counts support this clonotype. V is TRBV12-3 or TRBV12-4 and J is TRBJ2-6; a weak D match, TRBD1 (6 bases). The CDR3 consists of 19 residues. Between the trimmed V and J ends, which lost 4 bases and 3 bases, there was a span of 22 bases. CDR3 DNA: TGTGCCAGCAGTTACATCGGACAGTCGTCCATCGGTGGGGCCAACGTCCTGACTTTC. It codes for CASSYIGQSSIGGANVLTF.

About this clonotype: Being one base from a much bigger clone, this may be a read error. The rearrangement links TRBV20-1 to TRBJ1-2; D call uncertain. Germline V gene data show CDR1 as DFQATT and CDR2 as SNEGSKA (reference sequence). CDR3 length: 13 amino acids. The CDR3 reads CSTRDLTGYGYTF. CDR3 nucleotide sequence: TGCAGTACTAGAGATCTGACCGGCTATGGCTACACCTTC.